This TCR beta chain stems from a study of shared clonotypes between healthy human individuals. Study-level findings and limits: How much donors shared clonotypes was expected to be affected by sequencing depth.

The table came from immunoSEQ multiplex PCR; TCRdb's copy has only in-frame clones and leaves some out. The sample contains some 2,400,000 clones, approximately 95% of which appear only once. V was shortened by 6 bases and J by 0 bases, with 9 bases between the two germline ends. Germline V gene lookup returns CDR1 SNHLY and CDR2 FYNNEI. The CDR3 totals 14 residues. In the case of this clone: What it binds is unknown.

The material sequenced was naive CD4+ T cells sorted from blood. Subset here: CD45RA+ positively selected. The chain has TRBV2 and TRBJ1-3, with a tentative D call TRBD1 (6 bases). The receptor comes from a man aged 18 to 30 in good health. The CDR3 region has the DNA TGTGCCAGCAGGACGGACAGCTCTGGAAACACCATATATTTT. Translating it yields CASRTDSSGNTIYF.